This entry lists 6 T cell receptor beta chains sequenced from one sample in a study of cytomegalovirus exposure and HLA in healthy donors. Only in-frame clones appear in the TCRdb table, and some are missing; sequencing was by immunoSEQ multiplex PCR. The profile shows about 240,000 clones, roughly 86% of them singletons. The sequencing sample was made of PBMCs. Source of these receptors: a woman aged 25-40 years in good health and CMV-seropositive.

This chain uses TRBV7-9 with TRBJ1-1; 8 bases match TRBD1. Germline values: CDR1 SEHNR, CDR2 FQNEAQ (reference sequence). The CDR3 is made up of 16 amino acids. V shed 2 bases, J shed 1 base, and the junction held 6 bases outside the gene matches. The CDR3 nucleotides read TGTGCCAGCAGCTTAATCTGGGACAGGAGGAACACTGAAGCTTTCTTT. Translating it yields CASSLIWDRRNTEAFF.

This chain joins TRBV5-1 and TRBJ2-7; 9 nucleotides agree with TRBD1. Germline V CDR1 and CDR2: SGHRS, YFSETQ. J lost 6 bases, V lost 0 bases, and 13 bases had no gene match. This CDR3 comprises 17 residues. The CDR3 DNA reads TGCGCCAGCAGCTTGGGTGGGTTGGGGACAGGGCGGACCGAGCAGTACTTC. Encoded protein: CASSLGGLGTGRTEQYF.

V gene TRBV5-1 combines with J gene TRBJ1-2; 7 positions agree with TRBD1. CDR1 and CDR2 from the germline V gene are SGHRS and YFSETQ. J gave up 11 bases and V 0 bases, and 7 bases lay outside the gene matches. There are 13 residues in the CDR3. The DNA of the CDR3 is TGCGCCAGCAGCTTGGGAGGGGGCCGCCAATACACCTTC. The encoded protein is CASSLGGGRQYTF.

The CDR3 is CASSQEGGGHTGELFF. DNA for the CDR3: TGTGCCAGCAGCCAAGAGGGGGGAGGTCACACCGGGGAGCTGTTTTTT. The gene calls are TRBV4-2 and TRBJ2-2, with D perhaps matching TRBD2 (6 bases). Between the trimmed V and J ends, which lost 0 bases and 3 bases, there was a span of 11 bases. CDR1 and CDR2 (germline): LGHNA, YNFKEQ. The CDR3 has 16 residues.

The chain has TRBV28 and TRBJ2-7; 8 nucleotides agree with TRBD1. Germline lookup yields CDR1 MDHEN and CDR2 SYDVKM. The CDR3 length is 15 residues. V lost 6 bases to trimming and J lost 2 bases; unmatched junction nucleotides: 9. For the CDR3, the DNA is TGTGCCAGCAGGGTACGACAGGGGTTAGCCTACGAGCAGTACTTC. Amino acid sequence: CASRVRQGLAYEQYF.

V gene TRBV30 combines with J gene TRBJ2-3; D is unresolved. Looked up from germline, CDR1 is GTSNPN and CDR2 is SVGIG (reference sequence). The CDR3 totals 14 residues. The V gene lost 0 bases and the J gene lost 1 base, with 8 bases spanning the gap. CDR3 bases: TGTGCCTGGAGTGTACTCGCGGGCACAGATACGCAGTATTTT. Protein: CAWSVLAGTDTQYF.